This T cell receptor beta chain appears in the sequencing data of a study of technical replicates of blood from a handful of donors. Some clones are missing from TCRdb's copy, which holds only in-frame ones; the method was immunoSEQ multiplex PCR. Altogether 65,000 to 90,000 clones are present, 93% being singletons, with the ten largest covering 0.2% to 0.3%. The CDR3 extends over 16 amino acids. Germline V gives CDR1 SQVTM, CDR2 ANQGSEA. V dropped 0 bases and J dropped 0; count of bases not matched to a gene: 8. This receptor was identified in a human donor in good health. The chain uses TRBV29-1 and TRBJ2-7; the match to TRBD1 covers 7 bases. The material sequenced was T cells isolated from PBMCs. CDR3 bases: TGCAGCGTTGAAGATGGTGAGGGGGCCGACTCCTACGAGCAGTACTTC. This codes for CSVEDGEGADSYEQYF.